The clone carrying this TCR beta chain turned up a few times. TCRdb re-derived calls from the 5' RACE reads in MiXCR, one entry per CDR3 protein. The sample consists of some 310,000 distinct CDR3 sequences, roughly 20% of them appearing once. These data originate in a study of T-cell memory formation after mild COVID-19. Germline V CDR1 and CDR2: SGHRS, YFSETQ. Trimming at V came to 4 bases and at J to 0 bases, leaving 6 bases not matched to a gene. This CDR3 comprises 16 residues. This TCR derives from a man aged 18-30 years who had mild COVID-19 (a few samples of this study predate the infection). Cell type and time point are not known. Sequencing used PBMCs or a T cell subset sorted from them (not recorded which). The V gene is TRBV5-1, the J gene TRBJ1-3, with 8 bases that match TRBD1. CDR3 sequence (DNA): TGCGCCAGCAGCACGGGACAGGCGGACTCTGGAAACACCATATATTTT. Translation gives CASSTGQADSGNTIYF.